Shown below are 18 T cell receptor beta chains from a single sample sequenced in a study of blood T cells in healthy people across ages. A sample-barcoded 5' primer and a J-beta primer mix were used in a second PCR of roughly 7 to 11 cycles. Each CDR3 protein gets one entry after TCRdb re-called the 5' RACE reads with MiXCR. The sample carries around 870,000 distinct CDR3 sequences, 29% recorded once. The specimen sequenced was blood. Receptor source: a woman older than 75 in good health.

The genes are TRBV30 and TRBJ1-2; possible D gene TRBD1, 6 bases. The V and J ends lost 2 bases and 4 bases respectively, with 11 bases between them. CDR1 and CDR2 (germline): GTSNPN, SVGIG (reference sequence). The CDR3 spans 13 residues. This CDR3 reads CAWSIQGSYGYTF. CDR3 coding DNA: TGTGCCTGGAGTATTCAGGGGTCCTATGGCTACACCTTC.

A few counts support this clonotype. The chain couples TRBV20-1 to TRBJ2-5; 8 bases are a match to TRBD2. CDR3 length: 15 amino acids. J lost 5 bases, V lost 0 bases, and 8 bases had no gene match. CDR1 and CDR2 (germline): DFQATT, SNEGSKA (reference sequence). The CDR3 spells CSARDGGGPMETQYF. The CDR3 coding sequence is TGCAGTGCTAGAGACGGCGGGGGGCCGATGGAGACCCAGTACTTC.

The rearrangement uses TRBV20-1 and TRBJ2-1, with a possible D match to TRBD2 (5 bases). Trimming took off 4 bases at V and 13 bases at J, with 20 bases between the two ends. Germline loops: CDR1 DFQATT, CDR2 SNEGSKA (reference sequence). This CDR3 region has 13 residues. The CDR3 sequence is CSAIANLGETQFF. The CDR3 DNA reads as TGCAGTGCTATCGCTAATCTCGGGGAGACCCAGTTCTTC.

A word on this clonotype: A much larger clone differs by one base, so this may be a read error. The chain couples TRBV3-1 to TRBJ2-4; D might be TRBD2 (6 bases). Germline V gene data show CDR1 as LGHDT and CDR2 as YNNKEL (reference sequence). The CDR3 extends over 17 amino acids. V was cut by 1 base and J by 13 bases, with 26 bases left in between. CDR3 DNA sequence: TGTGCCAGCAGCCAAGGTTTAGCGGAGGGTTCTCTCCCCTGGCAGTACTTC. Its translation is CASSQGLAEGSLPWQYF.

The chain has TRBV5-1 and TRBJ2-7; D could derive from TRBD1 or TRBD2 (5 bases each). The length of the CDR3 is 14 residues. Between the trimmed V and J ends, which lost 0 bases and 6 bases, there was a span of 13 bases. CDR1 is SGHRS, CDR2 YFSETQ, per germline. This CDR3 reads CASSLGQRGSEQYF. The DNA for the CDR3 is TGCGCCAGCAGCTTGGGACAGAGAGGGAGCGAGCAGTACTTC.

This clonotype has just a few counts. At one of its ends the junction is not consistent with the germline gene, which may arise from a read error. The chain uses TRBV7-6 and TRBJ2-6, with D tentatively TRBD1 or TRBD2 (5 bases each). This CDR3 region has 17 residues. Germline CDR1 reads SGHVS; CDR2 reads FNYEAQ. The CDR3 spells CASSRDVRGSGAYVLTF. CDR3 nucleotides: TGTGCCAGCAGCAGAGACGTACGGGGATCCGGGGCCTACGTCCTGACTTTC.

The chain has TRBV5-4 and TRBJ2-3; possibly TRBD1 for D (7 bases). V lost 4 bases and J 2 bases, leaving 23 bases between the germline ends. Germline V gene sequence: CDR1 SGHNT, CDR2 YYREEE (reference sequence). The CDR3 covers 18 residues. CDR3 loop: CASSPQKGAGYLTDTQYF. The CDR3 coding sequence is TGTGCCAGCAGCCCCCAAAAGGGGGCGGGATACCTCACAGATACGCAGTATTTT.

The chain links TRBV7-2 to TRBJ2-1; TRBD2 matches 8 bases. This CDR3 region has 17 residues. Germline-derived CDR1 and CDR2 are SGHTA and FQGNSA. J lost 7 bases, V lost 0 bases, and 11 bases had no gene match. The CDR3 nucleotides are TGTGCCAGCAGCTTAGCGTTGGTCGGGGGGGCCGGGAATGAGCAGTTCTTC. Protein: CASSLALVGGAGNEQFF. Together with reference TRBV7-2 and TRBJ2-1, the CDR3 gives the full variable domain: GAGVSQSPSNKVTEKGKDVELRCDPISGHTALYWYRQSLGQGLEFLIYFQGNSAPDKSGLPSDRFSAERTGGSVSTLTIQRTQQEDSAVYLCASSLALVGGAGNEQFFGPGTRLTVL.

This clonotype was counted many times. The chain employs TRBV11-2 and TRBJ2-1, with 11 positions matching TRBD2. This CDR3 comprises 15 residues. V was clipped by 3 bases and J by 9 bases; unmatched bases: 7. The germline V gene has CDR1 SGHAT and CDR2 FQNNGV. CDR3 residues: CASSFTSGGGGEQFF. The CDR3 nucleotides read TGTGCCAGCAGCTTCACTAGCGGGGGCGGGGGTGAGCAGTTCTTC.

This chain joins TRBV20-1 and TRBJ2-2; TRBD2 aligns across 7 bases. The CDR3 is 15 residues long. Germline CDR1 DFQATT, CDR2 SNEGSKA (reference sequence). J gave up 2 bases and V 3 bases, and 6 bases lay outside the gene matches. This CDR3 is CSARASGDNTGELFF. DNA of the CDR3: TGCAGTGCTAGGGCGAGCGGGGATAACACCGGGGAGCTGTTTTTT.

This clonotype turned up a few times. The chain is built from TRBV5-1 and TRBJ2-2; D possibly corresponds to TRBD1 (5 bases). The ends were cut back, 0 bases at V and 2 bases at J, with 11 bases in the middle. The CDR3 runs to 16 residues. Germline CDR1 SGHRS, CDR2 YFSETQ. For the CDR3, the DNA is TGCGCCAGCAGCTTGGTACCAGGGCTTAACACCGGGGAGCTGTTTTTT. Translation gives CASSLVPGLNTGELFF.

This chain links TRBV20-1 with TRBJ2-5; 16 positions agree with TRBD2. Germline CDR1 and CDR2: DFQATT and SNEGSKA (reference sequence). This CDR3 has 21 residues. The J segment lost 4 bases and the V segment lost 6 bases, leaving 23 bases of the junction unmatched. Here the CDR3 reads CSATGRRGLAGGPVIAETQYF. CDR3 DNA: TGCAGTGCGACAGGACGAAGGGGACTAGCGGGGGGGCCTGTTATAGCAGAGACCCAGTACTTC.

This clonotype was recorded many times. V is TRBV21-1 and J is TRBJ2-5; the table's D call, TRBD1, has no DNA check behind it. TRBV21-1 is reported as a pseudogene. The CDR3 is 16 residues long. The CDR3 region has the DNA TGTGCCAGCAGCAAAGTGGATCAGGGGGGGCGAGAGACCCAGTACTTC. Encoded protein: CASSKVDQGGRETQYF.

This chain links TRBV7-8 with TRBJ1-2, with D maybe TRBD1 (5 bases). Trimming shortened V by 4 bases and J by 6 bases, and 12 bases separated the two germline ends. The germline V gene encodes CDR1 SGHVS and CDR2 FQNEAQ. The CDR3 extends over 13 amino acids. CDR3 nucleotide sequence: TGTGCCAGCAGCTCCAACTGGGGGGATGGCTACACCTTC. Its protein is CASSSNWGDGYTF.

DNA of the CDR3: TGTGCCAGCAAGATACAGGGTTGGAACACTGAAGCTTTCTTT. This gives the protein CASKIQGWNTEAFF. The chain joins TRBV5-6 to TRBJ1-1; TRBD1 might be the D (6 bases). Germline V lookup: CDR1 SGHDT, CDR2 YYEEEE. The germline V and J ends were trimmed by 6 bases and 1 base, with 13 bases remaining between them. The CDR3 runs to 14 residues.

Many counts were recorded for this clonotype. The chain is built from TRBV7-6 and TRBJ2-7; 7 bases match TRBD2. This CDR3 spans 16 amino acids. Trimming at V came to 1 base and at J to 6 bases, leaving 12 bases not matched to a gene. Germline V gene sequence: CDR1 SGHVS, CDR2 FNYEAQ. CDR3 loop: CASSLGSFGGTLEQYF. CDR3 nucleotides: TGTGCCAGCAGCTTAGGGAGTTTCGGGGGGACCCTCGAGCAGTACTTC. The full variable domain, rest sourced from reference TRBV7-6 and TRBJ2-7, is GAGVSQSPRYKVTKRGQDVALRCDPISGHVSLYWYRQALGQGPEFLTYFNYEAQQDKSGLPNDRFSAERPEGSISTLTIQRTEQRDSAMYRCASSLGSFGGTLEQYFGPGTRLTVT.

This clonotype was seen ten or more times. V and J are TRBV6-1 and TRBJ2-7, with 8 bases matching TRBD2. The J segment lost 4 bases and the V segment lost 7 bases, leaving 9 bases of the junction unmatched. This CDR3 has 14 residues. Per the germline V gene, CDR1 is MNHNS and CDR2 is SASEGT. CDR3 nucleotides: TGTGCCAGCACCACCCGGGAGGGCCAATACGAGCAGTACTTC. As protein: CASTTREGQYEQYF.

This clonotype showed up many times. The rearrangement uses TRBV10-2 and TRBJ2-7; D gene unclear. Trimming took 3 bases from V and 0 from J, leaving 6 bases between them. This CDR3 is built from 13 residues. The germline V gene encodes CDR1 WSHSY and CDR2 SAAADI. CDR3 coding DNA: TGCGCCAGCAGTGACCGGAGCTCCTACGAGCAGTACTTC. Amino acids: CASSDRSSYEQYF.